This is a list of T cell receptor beta chains from one sample in a study of CD8 T cells in Susac syndrome. TCRdb re-analysed the immunoSEQ multiplex PCR reads in MiXCR, keeping a single row per CDR3 protein. Altogether approximately 220,000 distinct CDR3 sequences are present, around 93% being singletons, with the ten largest covering 0.082%. Source material: CD4+ T cells from PBMCs. All receptors come from a human donor with multiple sclerosis. CDR3s include the opening cysteine and the closing phenylalanine or tryptophan. The D gene is left open where the match is weak. Not all rows give a size; the values are once, few, many and, for expanded clones, a class.

V	size	J	D	length	DNA	CDR3
TRBV15	.	TRBJ2-5	TRBD2	15	TGTGCCACCAGCAGAGGGGAGGGACTACAAGAGACCCAGTACTTC	CATSRGEGLQETQYF
TRBV2	.	TRBJ1-2	.	13	TGTGCCAGGAGGCAGGGAGAGGTCTATGGCTACACCTTC	CARRQGEVYGYTF
TRBV3-1	.	TRBJ1-6	.	15	TGTGCCACCTCCTCCTCGGCAATTGAACGGTCACCCCTCCACTTT	CATSSSAIERSPLHF
TRBV3-1	.	TRBJ2-4	.	14	TGTGCCAGCAGCCAGAAAGGAGGCACAAACATTCAGTACTTC	CASSQKGGTNIQYF
TRBV7-8	.	TRBJ2-1	TRBD1	16	TGTGCCAGCAGCTTAGACGTGGACAGGATGGATCATGAGCAGTTCTTC	CASSLDVDRMDHEQFF
TRBV20-1	.	TRBJ2-3	.	13	TGCAGTGCGGGACATTCCCAAAGAGATACGCAGTATTTT	CSAGHSQRDTQYF
TRBV7-9	.	TRBJ1-5	.	14	TGTGCCAGCAGCTTAGAAGGGGGGAATCAGCCCCAGCATTTT	CASSLEGGNQPQHF
TRBV9	once	TRBJ1-5	.	14	TGTGCCAGCAGCGTAGGGTCCAGCAATCAGCCCCAGCATTTT	CASSVGSSNQPQHF
TRBV7-9	.	TRBJ2-1	TRBD2	14	TGTGCCAGCAGCTCCGGACTAGCGGACACTGAGCAGTTCTTC	CASSSGLADTEQFF
TRBV29-1	.	TRBJ1-2	TRBD1	13	TGCAGCGCCCCGAGTCAGGGGGGCTATGGCTACACCTTC	CSAPSQGGYGYTF
TRBV20-1	once	TRBJ2-5	.	13	TGCAGTGCTAGAGATAGACGGGGAGAGACCCAGTACTTC	CSARDRRGETQYF
TRBV20-1	.	TRBJ2-7	.	13	TGCAGTGCTGGGAGGACAGTCAACTACGAGCAGTACTTC	CSAGRTVNYEQYF
TRBV3-1	.	TRBJ2-1	TRBD2	16	TGTGCCAGCAGCCAAGTGGGCGGACTAGCGGGGAATGAGCAGTTCTTC	CASSQVGGLAGNEQFF
TRBV20-1	.	TRBJ1-1	.	14	TGCAGTGCTAGCGATCGGGGGGCTAACACTGAAGCTTTCTTT	CSASDRGANTEAFF
TRBV11-3	.	TRBJ2-5	.	15	TGTGCCAGCAGCTTGTCTGGGGGGCAAGGGCAGACCCAGTACTTC	CASSLSGGQGQTQYF
TRBV6-6	.	TRBJ2-5	.	13	TGTGCCAGCAGTTACGGGCACCAAGAGACCCAGTACTTC	CASSYGHQETQYF
TRBV30	.	TRBJ1-2	.	15	TGTGCCTGGACCACTAGAGGAACAGGGAGATATGGCTACACCTTC	CAWTTRGTGRYGYTF
TRBV27	.	TRBJ1-1	TRBD1	15	TGTGCCAGCAGTCCGTGGGACAGGGTGAACACTGAAGCTTTCTTT	CASSPWDRVNTEAFF
TRBV5-6	.	TRBJ1-2	.	15	TGTGCCAGCAGCCCGGACCCAGGGGACCTCTATGGCTACACCTTC	CASSPDPGDLYGYTF
TRBV20-1	.	TRBJ2-3	TRBD2	15	TGCAGTGCTAGGCCCAGCGGGGGTTACACAGATACGCAGTATTTT	CSARPSGGYTDTQYF
TRBV12-3/TRBV12-4	.	TRBJ1-1	.	13	TGTGCCAGCAAGCTCCGGGACGCCGGAGAAGCTTTCTTT	CASKLRDAGEAFF
TRBV5-1	.	TRBJ2-5	TRBD1	15	TGCGCCAGCAGCTTGAGACAGGGGGTGACAGAGACCCAGTACTTC	CASSLRQGVTETQYF
TRBV15	.	TRBJ1-1	.	15	TGTGCCACCAGCAGAGGGTCAGGGGAGAACACTGAAGCTTTCTTT	CATSRGSGENTEAFF
TRBV27	.	TRBJ1-2	.	13	TGTGCCAGCAGTTCCACAGGGACTGATGGCTACACCTTC	CASSSTGTDGYTF
TRBV7-7	.	TRBJ2-5	.	15	TGTGCTAGCAGCTTCGGACTGGGCAGCGAAGAGACCCAGTACTTC	CASSFGLGSEETQYF
TRBV3-1	.	TRBJ1-1	.	16	TGTGCCAGCAGCCAAGAGAGGGGCGGGCCTTGGACTGAAGCTTTCTTT	CASSQERGGPWTEAFF
TRBV9	once	TRBJ1-6	.	14	TGTGCCAGCAGCGCGGGGGACACCCTCAGGCCCCTCCACTTT	CASSAGDTLRPLHF
TRBV6-1	.	TRBJ2-1	.	15	TGTGCCAGCAGTAGTTTAGGCAGGGCGTCCGTTGAGCAGTTCTTC	CASSSLGRASVEQFF
TRBV4-1	.	TRBJ2-3	.	16	TGCGCCAGCAGCCAAGTTCGGCTTCTGAGCACAGATACGCAGTATTTT	CASSQVRLLSTDTQYF
TRBV20-1	.	TRBJ2-5	.	15	TGCAGTGCTAGAGATGTCGCAGGGGAAAAAGAGACCCAGTACTTC	CSARDVAGEKETQYF
TRBV15	.	TRBJ1-5	.	14	TGTGCCACCAGCAGCCGGTACGGCAATCAGCCCCAGCATTTT	CATSSRYGNQPQHF
TRBV5-1	.	TRBJ2-3	.	13	TGCGCCAGCAGCTTGGATACAGGGAATACGCAGTATTTT	CASSLDTGNTQYF
TRBV9	once	TRBJ1-1	.	14	TGTGCCAGCAGCGAGGTACTCCAGGGCGCTGAAGCTTTCTTT	CASSEVLQGAEAFF
TRBV27	.	TRBJ1-2	TRBD1	15	TGTGCCAGCAGTCCCTACGGACAGGAGAACTATGGCTACACCTTC	CASSPYGQENYGYTF
TRBV20-1	.	TRBJ1-1	.	14	TGCAGTGCTAGAGAGCACGGCCGGGAACTTGAAGCTTTCTTT	CSAREHGRELEAFF
TRBV29-1	.	TRBJ2-5	.	14	TGCAGCGTTCGGCAGGGCTACATCCAAGAGACCCAGTACTTC	CSVRQGYIQETQYF
TRBV20-1	.	TRBJ2-5	.	12	TGCAGTGCTAGAGGCTCTAGAGAGACCCAGTACTTC	CSARGSRETQYF
TRBV7-2	once	TRBJ2-3	.	13	TGTGCCAGCAGCCCTGAGGTTATAGATACGCAGTATTTT	CASSPEVIDTQYF
TRBV24-1	.	TRBJ2-5	.	15	TGTGCCACCAGTGATTCCTCTGACAGGAAAGAGACCCAGTACTTC	CATSDSSDRKETQYF
TRBV6-6	.	TRBJ2-7	.	13	TGTGCCACCAAGGACAGTTTGAAATACGAGCAGTACTTC	CATKDSLKYEQYF
TRBV20-1	.	TRBJ2-3	TRBD2	18	TGCAGTGCTAGAGTTTCTAGCGGGGGGCCTCGAACGACAGATACGCAGTATTTT	CSARVSSGGPRTTDTQYF